This record concerns one T cell receptor (beta chain) sequence. Its antigen is not yet known. No per-base quality is available; no much larger clone lies one base away. Other DNA sequences in this specimen translate into the identical CDR3. This specimen's time point label, interpreted: proximal margin of the surgical specimen (macroscopically non-inflamed). To be eligible, patients had to be adults with ileal or ileocolonic Crohn's disease and an indication for ileocolonic resection. Whole ileal mucosal biopsies were stored frozen at -80°C before DNA extraction. A TRizol-based method was used to extract genomic DNA from the frozen whole biopsies, and the DNA was quantified with a NanoDrop 2000 spectrophotometer. The sample is drawn from a study of T cell repertoires in ileal Crohn's disease (dated by TCRdb to between 2018 and 2021). In terms of the full investigation: At the time of surgery, 35% to 40% of patients were active smokers, and the median duration of disease was 7.9 years. TCR repertoire analysis was done in 55 to 70 Crohn's disease patients from a prospective multicentre cohort. All patients had surgery for a complication: stricturing disease in approximately 60% and penetrating disease in 39%. A total of about 170 mucosal samples from approximately 60 patients were sequenced, collected from several sites on the surgical specimen and at postoperative endoscopy. Biopsies taken from the proximal margin of the surgical specimen made up the MI samples. The study was conducted in parallel with a multicentre cohort that was designed to identify predictors of early endoscopic recurrence following ileocolonic resection. Roughly half of the patients were given postoperative therapy, with about 17 on anti-TNF agents and 10 to 12 on thiopurines. For commercial TCRB immunosequencing, about 500 nanograms of biopsy DNA were submitted for each sample. A Rutgeerts score higher than i0 was the definition used for endoscopic postoperative recurrence. The investigation overall reported the following: A significantly higher proportion of clonal expansions was observed in active smokers at surgery than in non-smokers (about 25% vs 18%, p=0.02). Higher high-frequency clone percentages at surgery were associated with endoscopic recurrence; all patients with clonality above 26.8% (18/57) had recurrence. Mucosal CD4 and CD8 T cells were sorted and sequenced only in a subgroup of patients, the size of which was not stated. Compared with CD4 T cells, sorted CD8 T cells held more high-frequency clones, which suggests that the mucosal expansions were mostly CD8.

The protocol used for the library was the immunoSEQ multiplex PCR assay. A two-step, amplification bias-controlled multiplex PCR was used by Adaptive Biotechnology to amplify CDR3 regions from genomic DNA. In the first PCR, primers covered every V and J gene segment, and in the second PCR, barcodes and Illumina adapters were added. CDR3 libraries were sequenced on an Illumina instrument. On the authors' methods: The analysis used both the pipelines supplied by the vendor and custom analysis of the raw data in R/Bioconductor with R version 3.3.0. Clonality, which ranges from 0 to 1, was calculated as the inverse of the normalised Shannon entropy across all productive clones. High-frequency clones were defined as the share of the repertoire occupied by the top 100 clones, with only clones passing a 95% confidence test being retained. The Simpson index measured repertoire diversity, and the Morisita-Horn index measured overlap between samples. The table was pulled from immuneACCESS by TCRdb, which kept in-frame rearrangements only. Such tables lose some clones; where checked, under half of the loss comes from unresolved V genes, and the rest has no known cause. The V and J calls and the clone size are those of that table, but D and trimming were determined from the DNA. The sample records just under 7,500 clones, about two thirds of which are singletons. The ten largest clonotypes hold roughly 45% of the sample.

The CDR3, from cysteine to phenylalanine, totals 15 residues. Solely the CDR3 DNA is kept, with 45 bases framed from the first base. CDR1 MDHEN and CDR2 SYDVKM are derived from the germline V gene. V is trimmed back by 6 bases and J by 5 bases, and the junction contains 4 bases that no gene match accounts for. The specimen sequenced was ileal tissue. This clonotype originated in an adult with Crohn's disease. The rearrangement joined TRBV28 to TRBJ2-7, with TRBD2 identical over 16 junction bases. The encoded CDR3 is CASRGLAGGPHEQYF. The sequence in DNA is TGTGCCAGCAGGGGACTAGCGGGGGGGCCCCACGAGCAGTACTTC.